This T cell receptor beta chain was retrieved from a study of blood T cell repertoires in COVID-19. Across the whole study: The study drew acute and convalescent COVID-19 samples from the United States, Italy and Spain.

Sequencing used immunoSEQ multiplex PCR; TCRdb keeps in-frame clones, though not all of them. The table shows roughly 200,000 clones, with roughly 77% occurring only once. Germline V gives CDR1 GTSNPN, CDR2 SVGIG (reference sequence). V was cut by 0 bases and J by 4 bases, with 18 bases left in between. The CDR3 sequence is 16 residues long. Sequencing was done on a sample of peripheral blood. This chain links TRBV30 with TRBJ1-1; possibly TRBD1 for D (6 bases). This receptor was obtained from a man between 65 and 85 years old with active or convalescent COVID-19. The DNA for the CDR3 is TGTGCCTGGAGTGTACCGGGGGGGCTACTCGGCACTGAAGCTTTCTTT. Translating gives CAWSVPGGLLGTEAFF.